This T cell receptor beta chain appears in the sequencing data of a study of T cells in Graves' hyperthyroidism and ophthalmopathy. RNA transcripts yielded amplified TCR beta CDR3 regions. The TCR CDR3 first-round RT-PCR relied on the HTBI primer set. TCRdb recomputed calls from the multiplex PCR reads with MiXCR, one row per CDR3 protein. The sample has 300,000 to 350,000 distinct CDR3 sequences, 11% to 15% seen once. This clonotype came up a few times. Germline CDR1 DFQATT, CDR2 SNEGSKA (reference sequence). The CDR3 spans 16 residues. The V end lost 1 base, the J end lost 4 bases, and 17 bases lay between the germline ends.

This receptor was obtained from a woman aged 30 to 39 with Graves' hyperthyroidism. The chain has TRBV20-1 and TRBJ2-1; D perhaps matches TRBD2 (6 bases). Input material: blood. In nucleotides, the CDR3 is TGCAGTGCTAGAGCTTCCGGAGCGGGTCAGTACAATGAGCAGTTCTTC. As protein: CSARASGAGQYNEQFF.